The 27 T cell receptor beta chains below were found in one sample sequenced in a study of early T cells in non-severe SARS-CoV-2 infection. MiXCR, applied by TCRdb to the 5' RACE reads, yields one record per CDR3 protein. The repertoire holds tens of thousands of distinct CDR3 sequences, with more than 14% as singletons. Sequencing used whole blood, obtained at baseline. These TCRs come from an adult who was a healthcare worker with PCR-confirmed SARS-CoV-2 infection or an uninfected control (not recorded which).

This clonotype was seen ten or more times. V and J are TRBV20-1 and TRBJ2-2, with TRBD2 matching over 7 bases. The germline V gene encodes CDR1 DFQATT and CDR2 SNEGSKA (reference sequence). The CDR3 runs 16 residues. The trim removed 6 bases at V and 2 bases at J, leaving 12 bases unmatched. This chain's CDR3 is CSATESLAANTGELFF. DNA for the CDR3: TGCAGTGCCACCGAGTCGCTAGCGGCTAACACCGGGGAGCTGTTTTTT.

The V call is TRBV3-1, the J call TRBJ2-2, with TRBD1 identical over 8 bases. CDR3 length: 15 residues. Germline-derived CDR1 and CDR2 are LGHDT and YNNKEL (reference sequence). Trimming cost V 4 bases and J 4 bases; bases outside gene matches: 5. The CDR3 sequence: CASSRRTGSTGELFF. CDR3 in DNA: TGTGCCAGCAGCCGTCGGACAGGGAGCACCGGGGAGCTGTTTTTT. Variable domain in full (rest from reference TRBV3-1 and TRBJ2-2): DTAVSQTPKYLVTQMGNDKSIKCEQNLGHDTMYWYKQDSKKFLKIMFSYNNKELIINETVPNRFSPKSPDKAHLNLHINSLELGDSAVYFCASSRRTGSTGELFFGEGSRLTVL.

This clonotype was observed a few times. The J gene is TRBJ1-1, the V gene TRBV6-6, with 8 bases matching TRBD1. The germline CDR1 and CDR2 sequences are MNHNY and SVGAGI (reference sequence). This CDR3 region has 13 residues. The ends lost 6 bases at V and 4 bases at J; junction bases unmatched: 4. In DNA, the CDR3 is TGTGCCAGCAGCTCAGGGGGCGGCACTGAAGCTTTCTTT. This gives the protein CASSSGGGTEAFF.

This clonotype occurred a few times. This chain joins TRBV29-1 and TRBJ2-1; tentatively, D is TRBD1 (6 bases). The CDR3 sequence is 11 residues long. Trimming stripped 7 bases from V and 10 bases from J, with 14 bases between. The germline V gene encodes CDR1 SQVTM and CDR2 ANQGSEA. CDR3 sequence (DNA): TGCAGCGCGGGACACGTGGCCGAGCAGTTCTTC. It translates to CSAGHVAEQFF.

The J gene is TRBJ1-1, the V gene TRBV18; TRBD1 might be the D (5 bases). Looked up from germline, CDR1 is KGHSH and CDR2 is LQKENI. Trimming left V 5 bases short and J 6 bases short, with 16 bases between. The CDR3 totals 14 residues. The CDR3 loop reads CASSSSSGVAEAFF. CDR3 nucleotide sequence: TGTGCCAGCTCATCCTCGTCGGGGGTCGCTGAAGCTTTCTTT.

J is TRBJ2-7 and V is TRBV18; the match to TRBD2 covers 8 bases. V lost 5 bases and J lost 5; bases outside the gene matches: 5. This CDR3 contains 13 residues. The V gene's germline CDR1 is KGHSH and CDR2 LQKENI. The CDR3 coding sequence is TGTGCCAGCTCAGGGGCGGGAGGACACGAGCAGTACTTC. Its protein product is CASSGAGGHEQYF.

There are a few counts of this clonotype. V is TRBV20-1 and J is TRBJ2-5; TRBD1 aligns across 9 bases. J gave up 3 bases and V 6 bases, and 11 bases lay outside the gene matches. CDR1 is DFQATT, CDR2 SNEGSKA, per germline (reference sequence). The CDR3 is 15 residues long. CDR3 nucleotide sequence: TGCAGTGCCGACGCTTCCGGACAGGGGAAAGAGACCCAGTACTTC. It codes for CSADASGQGKETQYF.

This chain connects TRBV20-1 to TRBJ2-2, with 8 bases lining up with TRBD2. The ends lost 1 base at V and 4 bases at J; junction bases unmatched: 2. The V gene's germline CDR1 is DFQATT and CDR2 SNEGSKA (reference sequence). This CDR3 region has 14 residues. The CDR3 DNA reads TGCAGTGCTAGAGCGGGAGGGGCCACCGGGGAGCTGTTTTTT. Translated: CSARAGGATGELFF.

This chain connects TRBV20-1 to TRBJ1-6; D is undetermined. CDR1 and CDR2 (germline): DFQATT, SNEGSKA (reference sequence). The length of the CDR3 is 12 residues. Trimming removed 3 bases from V and 12 bases from J, with 12 bases in between. CDR3 in amino acids: CSASMALVPLHF. The CDR3, as DNA: TGCAGTGCTAGTATGGCTCTAGTACCCCTCCACTTT.

This rearrangement joins TRBV5-6 to TRBJ2-2, with 9 nucleotides matching TRBD1. Looked up from germline, CDR1 is SGHDT and CDR2 is YYEEEE. Unmatched junction bases numbered 6, after V lost 1 base and J lost 5 bases. The CDR3 is 16 residues long. As DNA, the CDR3 is TGTGCCAGCAGCTTGTCGCGGACAGGGGATACCGGGGAGCTGTTTTTT. Its translation is CASSLSRTGDTGELFF.

The chain couples TRBV29-1 to TRBJ2-7; the D is unclear. Germline CDR1 reads SQVTM; CDR2 reads ANQGSEA. The V and J ends lost 7 bases and 1 base respectively, with 11 bases between them. The CDR3 runs to 12 residues. CDR3 in amino acids: CSGGDPSYEQYF. The CDR3 region has the DNA TGCAGCGGTGGGGATCCTTCCTACGAGCAGTACTTC.

The J gene is TRBJ2-7, the V gene TRBV4-2; 8 bases agree with TRBD2. Germline V CDR1 and CDR2: LGHNA, YNFKEQ. This CDR3 has 16 amino acids. J was trimmed by 2 bases and V by 3 bases; bases with no gene match: 9. CDR3 sequence reads: CASSHPGAGGPYEQYF. Written as DNA, the CDR3 is TGTGCCAGCAGCCACCCCGGGGCGGGAGGACCCTACGAGCAGTACTTC.

In its sample, this clonotype was seen a few times. This chain uses TRBV28 with TRBJ2-4; D gene unclear. V dropped 2 bases and J dropped 5 bases, with 7 bases sitting between them. This CDR3 region has 13 residues. In germline, CDR1 is MDHEN, CDR2 SYDVKM. Here the CDR3 DNA reads TGTGCCAGCAGTTTAATGGTCCAAAACATTCAGTACTTC. Residues: CASSLMVQNIQYF.

This clonotype appeared a few times. The chain links TRBV5-8 to TRBJ1-1; tentatively, D is TRBD1 (5 bases). CDR1 and CDR2 (germline): SGHTS, YDEGEE. The CDR3 has 13 residues. V lost 0 bases, J lost 6 bases, and 9 bases lay in between. CDR3 nucleotide sequence: TGTGCCAGCAGCTTGGAGGGACTCTCTGAAGCTTTCTTT. It codes for CASSLEGLSEAFF.

The chain combines TRBV6-1 with TRBJ2-4; possible D gene TRBD1, 6 bases. V was trimmed by 3 bases and J by 0 bases, leaving 15 bases between them. This CDR3 has 17 residues. Per germline, CDR1 MNHNS and CDR2 SASEGT. The CDR3 protein is CASSDHPTGIAKNIQYF. For the CDR3, the DNA is TGTGCCAGCAGTGATCACCCCACAGGGATAGCCAAAAACATTCAGTACTTC.

This clonotype was picked up many times. The V call is TRBV18, the J call TRBJ2-3, with D possibly being TRBD2 (7 bases). V lost 6 bases, J lost 6 bases, and 25 bases lay in between. CDR3 length: 17 amino acids. From germline, CDR1 is KGHSH and CDR2 LQKENI. The CDR3 sequence is CASSARRGTLRPDTQYF. As DNA, the CDR3 is TGTGCCAGCTCCGCCCGGCGGGGGACACTTCGACCCGATACGCAGTATTTT.

Only a few counts were recorded for this clonotype. The chain links TRBV27 to TRBJ1-1; D is unclear. CDR1 and CDR2 (germline): MNHEY, SMNVEV (reference sequence). This CDR3 comprises 13 residues. V was trimmed by 7 bases and J by 2 bases, leaving 11 bases between them. CDR3 coding DNA: TGTGCCAGCACCTTATCACCTAACACTGAAGCTTTCTTT. It yields the protein CASTLSPNTEAFF.

This clonotype was found a few times. CDR3 sequence (DNA): TGCAGTGCTAGAGCCGGGGGCATCGGGACAGGTCGCACAGATACGCAGTATTTT. This codes for CSARAGGIGTGRTDTQYF. The chain couples TRBV20-1 to TRBJ2-3; 8 bases are a match to TRBD1. There are 18 residues in the CDR3. The V gene's germline CDR1 is DFQATT and CDR2 SNEGSKA (reference sequence). V shed 1 base and J 1 base; nucleotides not matched to a gene: 13.

This clonotype was recorded a few times. V is TRBV20-1 and J is TRBJ1-1, with a tentative D call TRBD1 (6 bases). Trimming cost V 3 bases and J 4 bases, with 15 bases left between them. The CDR3 spans 14 residues. Germline CDR1 and CDR2: DFQATT and SNEGSKA (reference sequence). CDR3 amino acids: CSASRRGWSTEAFF. The CDR3 region has the DNA TGCAGTGCTAGTCGCAGGGGATGGAGCACTGAAGCTTTCTTT.

This clonotype was counted at least ten times. This rearrangement joins TRBV20-1 to TRBJ2-5, with TRBD2 identical over 9 bases. The CDR3 contains 14 residues. The V gene's germline CDR1 is DFQATT and CDR2 SNEGSKA (reference sequence). J lost 0 bases, V lost 6 bases, and 5 bases had no gene match. In nucleotides, the CDR3 is TGCAGTGCGACTAGCGGAATAAACCAAGAGACCCAGTACTTC. This encodes CSATSGINQETQYF.

This clonotype was counted at least ten times. The gene calls are TRBV7-2 and TRBJ2-3, with 7 positions matching TRBD2. In germline, CDR1 is SGHTA, CDR2 FQGNSA. The CDR3 contains 14 residues. With 5 bases clipped from V and 4 bases from J, the junction kept 6 bases outside the gene matches. In DNA, the CDR3 is TGTGCCAGCAGCCTCGCGGGGGTGGCAGATACGCAGTATTTT. The encoded protein is CASSLAGVADTQYF.

The gene calls are TRBV5-6 and TRBJ1-1; D gene uncertain. CDR1 is SGHDT, CDR2 YYEEEE, per germline. The CDR3 spans 15 residues. Trimming left V 0 bases short and J 0 bases short, with 9 bases between. The CDR3 sequence: CASSLGRILNTEAFF. DNA of the CDR3: TGTGCCAGCAGCTTGGGACGGATCCTGAACACTGAAGCTTTCTTT.

The chain recombines TRBV20-1 with TRBJ2-7; the match to TRBD2 covers 9 bases. Unmatched junction bases numbered 9, after V lost 0 bases and J lost 6 bases. The CDR3 contains 15 residues. The germline gives CDR1 DFQATT, CDR2 SNEGSKA (reference sequence). The CDR3, as DNA: TGCAGTGCTAGAGATCAGGGCGGGAGGGCCCTCGAGCAGTACTTC. This translates into CSARDQGGRALEQYF.

This clonotype came up many times. In DNA form, the CDR3 reads TGTGCCAGCAGCCCCCTTGTGGGGCTCGAGCAGTACTTC. It yields the protein CASSPLVGLEQYF. The genes are TRBV7-3 and TRBJ2-7, with TRBD1 as a possible D gene (5 bases). V gave up 5 bases and J gave up 6 bases, with 14 bases separating them. The CDR3 is 13 amino acids. The germline V gene has CDR1 SGHTA and CDR2 FQGTGA.

The chain joins TRBV6-5 to TRBJ2-5, with D unclear. V dropped 6 bases and J dropped 2 bases, with 13 bases sitting between them. Germline V gene data show CDR1 as MNHEY and CDR2 as SVGAGI. The CDR3 is made up of 14 amino acids. The CDR3 sequence: CASSKSALQETQYF. CDR3 coding DNA: TGTGCCAGCAGCAAAAGTGCGCTACAAGAGACCCAGTACTTC.

The chain links TRBV5-1 to TRBJ2-1; possible D gene TRBD1, 6 bases. The CDR3 loop spans 15 amino acids. Germline loops: CDR1 SGHRS, CDR2 YFSETQ. Trimming took off 3 bases at V and 7 bases at J, with 17 bases between the two ends. The CDR3 loop is CASSSKTYTGNEQFF. The CDR3 DNA follows: TGCGCCAGCAGCTCGAAAACATACACAGGGAATGAGCAGTTCTTC.

This clonotype has ten or more counts. The chain is built from TRBV5-1 and TRBJ2-5, with D perhaps assigned TRBD1 or TRBD2 (5 bases each). Trimming stripped 4 bases from V and 5 bases from J, with 12 bases between. The CDR3 is 13 amino acids. The germline CDR1 and CDR2 sequences are SGHRS and YFSETQ. In nucleotides, the CDR3 is TGCGCCAGCAGCGAGGGACCGCAGGAGACCCAGTACTTC. It yields the protein CASSEGPQETQYF.